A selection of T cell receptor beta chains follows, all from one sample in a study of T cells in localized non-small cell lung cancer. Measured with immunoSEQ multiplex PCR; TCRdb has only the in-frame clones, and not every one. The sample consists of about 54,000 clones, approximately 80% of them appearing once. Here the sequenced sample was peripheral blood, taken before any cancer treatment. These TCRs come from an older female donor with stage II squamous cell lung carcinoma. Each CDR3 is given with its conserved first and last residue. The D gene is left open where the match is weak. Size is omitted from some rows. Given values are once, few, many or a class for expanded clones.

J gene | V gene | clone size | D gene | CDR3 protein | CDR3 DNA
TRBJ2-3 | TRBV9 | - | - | CASSVGDTDTQYF | TGTGCCAGCAGCGTAGGGGACACAGATACGCAGTATTTT
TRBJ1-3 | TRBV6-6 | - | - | CASSYFRDGSGNTIYF | TGTGCCAGCAGTTACTTCCGGGACGGCTCTGGAAACACCATATATTTT
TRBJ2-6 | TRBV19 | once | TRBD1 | CASTTGGGSSGANVLTF | TGTGCCAGTACAACAGGGGGCGGGAGCTCTGGGGCCAACGTCCTGACTTTC
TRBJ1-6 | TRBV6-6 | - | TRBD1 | CASSSGGARNSPLHF | TGTGCCAGCAGTTCAGGGGGCGCCCGGAATTCACCCCTCCACTTT
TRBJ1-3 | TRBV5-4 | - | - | CASSTGSGTVNGNTIYF | TGTGCCAGCAGCACAGGATCCGGGACGGTGAATGGAAACACCATATATTTT
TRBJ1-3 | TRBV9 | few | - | CASSGGSGNTIYF | TGTGCCAGCAGCGGGGGCTCTGGAAACACCATATATTTT
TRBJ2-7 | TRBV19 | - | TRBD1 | CASSMTGGTYEQYF | TGTGCCAGTAGTATGACAGGGGGTACCTACGAGCAGTACTTC
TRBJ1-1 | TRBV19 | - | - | CASGRGGVLNTEAFF | TGTGCCAGTGGAAGAGGGGGAGTACTGAACACTGAAGCTTTCTTT
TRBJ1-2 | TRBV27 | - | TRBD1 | CASSPQTGYHGYTF | TGTGCCAGCAGTCCCCAGACAGGGTACCATGGCTACACCTTC
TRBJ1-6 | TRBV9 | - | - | CASSVGDHNSPLHF | TGTGCCAGCAGCGTAGGTGACCATAATTCACCCCTCCACTTT
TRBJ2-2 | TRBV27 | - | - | CASKEQPNTGELFF | TGTGCCAGCAAGGAACAGCCTAACACCGGGGAGCTGTTTTTT
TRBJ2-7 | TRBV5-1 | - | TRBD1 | CASTPGTGSSYEQYF | TGCGCCAGTACGCCCGGGACAGGGAGCTCCTACGAGCAGTACTTC
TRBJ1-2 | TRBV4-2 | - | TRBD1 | CASSQVDRVNYGYTF | TGTGCCAGCAGCCAAGTGGACAGGGTGAACTATGGCTACACCTTC
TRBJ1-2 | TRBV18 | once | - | CASSPATGLNYGYTF | TGTGCCAGCTCACCGGCTACGGGTTTAAACTATGGCTACACCTTC
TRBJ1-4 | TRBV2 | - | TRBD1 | CASRARDRAEKLFF | TGTGCCAGCAGGGCGCGGGACAGGGCTGAAAAACTGTTTTTT
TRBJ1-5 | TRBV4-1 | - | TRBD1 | CASSQTGVNQPQHF | TGCGCCAGCAGCCAAACAGGGGTTAATCAGCCCCAGCATTTT
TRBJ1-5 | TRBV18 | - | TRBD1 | CASSTDRVNQPQHF | TGTGCCAGCTCAACCGACAGGGTCAATCAGCCCCAGCATTTT
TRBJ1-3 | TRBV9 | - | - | CASSVGGVTPFGNTIYF | TGTGCCAGCAGCGTAGGTGGGGTAACTCCTTTTGGAAACACCATATATTTT
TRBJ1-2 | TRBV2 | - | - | CASRDTGQNYGYTF | TGTGCCAGCAGGGATACGGGACAAAACTATGGCTACACCTTC
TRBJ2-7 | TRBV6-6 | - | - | CASSYSLDREQYF | TGTGCCAGCAGTTACTCCCTGGACCGCGAGCAGTACTTC
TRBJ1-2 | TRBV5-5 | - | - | CASSLALGVTYGYTF | TGTGCCAGCAGCTTGGCCCTGGGGGTAACCTATGGCTACACCTTC
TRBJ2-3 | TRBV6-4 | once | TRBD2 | CASSDSSSGSTDTQYF | TGTGCCAGCAGTGACTCTTCTAGCGGTAGCACAGATACGCAGTATTTT
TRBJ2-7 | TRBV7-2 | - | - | CASSWAGSLPEQYF | TGTGCCAGCAGCTGGGCGGGGTCCCTCCCCGAGCAGTACTTC
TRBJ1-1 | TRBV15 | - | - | CATSRNRVSSEAFF | TGTGCCACCAGCAGAAACAGGGTAAGCTCTGAAGCTTTCTTT
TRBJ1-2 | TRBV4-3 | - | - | CASSQDQGDGYTF | TGCGCCAGCAGCCAAGATCAAGGGGATGGCTACACCTTC
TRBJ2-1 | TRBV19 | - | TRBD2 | CASSPFGRGGKNEQFF | TGTGCCAGTAGTCCCTTCGGGCGGGGGGGCAAAAATGAGCAGTTCTTC
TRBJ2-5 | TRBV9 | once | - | CASSVEGGQETQYF | TGTGCCAGCAGCGTAGAGGGGGGCCAAGAGACCCAGTACTTC
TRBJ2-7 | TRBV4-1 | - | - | CASSQVSPSYEQYF | TGCGCCAGCAGCCAAGTCAGTCCCTCCTACGAGCAGTACTTC
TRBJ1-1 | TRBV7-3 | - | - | CASSLTPGTTEAFF | TGTGCCAGCAGCTTAACACCGGGAACCACTGAAGCTTTCTTT
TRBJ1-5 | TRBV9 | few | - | CASSVEPGNEQPQHF | TGTGCCAGCAGCGTAGAGCCAGGGAATGAGCAGCCCCAGCATTTT
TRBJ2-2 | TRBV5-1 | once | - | CASGTVNTGELFF | TGCGCCAGCGGCACCGTGAACACCGGGGAGCTGTTTTTT
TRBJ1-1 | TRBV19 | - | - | CASSEAIRTEAFF | TGTGCCAGTAGTGAAGCTATTCGGACTGAAGCTTTCTTT
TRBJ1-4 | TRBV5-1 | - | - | CASSLGHTNEKLFF | TGCGCCAGCAGCTTGGGACACACAAATGAAAAACTGTTTTTT
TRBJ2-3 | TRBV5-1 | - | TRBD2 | CASSLSGRGTDTQYF | TGCGCCAGCAGCCTTAGCGGGCGGGGCACAGATACGCAGTATTTT
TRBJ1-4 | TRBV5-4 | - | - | CASSLAGRSNEKLFF | TGTGCCAGCAGCTTGGCCGGGAGAAGTAATGAAAAACTGTTTTTT
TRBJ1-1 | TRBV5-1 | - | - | CASSLEGQNTEAFF | TGCGCCAGCAGCTTGGAGGGGCAGAACACTGAAGCTTTCTTT
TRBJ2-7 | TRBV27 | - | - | CASSSRQAYEQYF | TGTGCCAGCAGCTCAAGACAGGCCTACGAGCAGTACTTC
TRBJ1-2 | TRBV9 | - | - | CASSVVGGLDGYTF | TGTGCCAGCAGCGTAGTGGGGGGGCTAGATGGCTACACCTTC
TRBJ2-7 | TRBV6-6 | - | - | CASSFFYEQYF | TGTGCCAGCAGTTTCTTCTACGAGCAGTACTTC
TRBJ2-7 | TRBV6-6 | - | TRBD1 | CASSRDRGYEQYF | TGTGCCAGCAGTCGGGACAGGGGCTACGAGCAGTACTTC
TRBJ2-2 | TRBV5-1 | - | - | CASTLTGTTNTGELFF | TGCGCCAGCACCCTTACCGGGACGACGAACACCGGGGAGCTGTTTTTT
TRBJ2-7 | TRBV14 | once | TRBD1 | CASSQGGWDRPFYEQYF | TGTGCCAGCAGCCAAGGGGGATGGGACAGGCCCTTCTACGAGCAGTACTTC